This TCR beta chain was observed in a study of blood T cell repertoires in COVID-19. Study information: COVID-19 samples collected from the United States, Italy and Spain covered acute and convalescent phases. In each case, the material was cDNA or gDNA derived from T cells, B-cell-depleted T cells, or PBMCs.

In germline, CDR1 is LGHNA, CDR2 YNFKEQ. The CDR3 consists of 21 residues. J lost 4 bases, V lost 4 bases, and 24 bases had no gene match. Authors' analysis steps: Amplification with reference gene primers provided the estimates of nucleated cell counts. Sequenced by immunoSEQ multiplex PCR; TCRdb stores in-frame clones only, minus some. V and J calls plus clone size are reproduced from that table; the DNA served to infer D and trimming. The sample includes 200,000 to 300,000 clones, 83% of them seen just once. The chain employs TRBV4-2 and TRBJ2-3; 9 bases agree with TRBD2. The sequence derives from a human donor in a cohort sampled during active COVID-19. The sample comprised peripheral blood. The CDR3 reads CASSLGVGGGSGRMVADTQYF. DNA for the CDR3: TGTGCCAGCAGCCTAGGAGTGGGGGGTGGTAGCGGGAGAATGGTCGCAGATACGCAGTATTTT.